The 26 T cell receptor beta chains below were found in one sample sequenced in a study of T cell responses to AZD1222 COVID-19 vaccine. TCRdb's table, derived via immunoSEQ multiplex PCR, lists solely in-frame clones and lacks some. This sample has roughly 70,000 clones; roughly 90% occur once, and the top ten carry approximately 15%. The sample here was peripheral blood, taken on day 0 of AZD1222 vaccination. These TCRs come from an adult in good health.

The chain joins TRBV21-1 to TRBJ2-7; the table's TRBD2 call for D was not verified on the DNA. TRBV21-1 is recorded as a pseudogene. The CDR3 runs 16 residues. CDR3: CASSSPGLAGVYEQYF. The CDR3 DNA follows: TGTGCCAGCAGCTCCCCTGGACTAGCGGGTGTGTACGAGCAGTACTTC.

The CDR3 is CASSLRTGRTDTQYF. The DNA for the CDR3 is TGTGCCAGCAGCCTTCGGACAGGACGCACAGATACGCAGTATTTT. The rearrangement joins TRBV7-3 to TRBJ2-3, with 7 bases that match TRBD1. This CDR3 is 15 amino acids long. J lost 1 base, V lost 5 bases, and 6 bases had no gene match. Germline V CDR1 and CDR2: SGHTA, FQGTGA.

CDR3 amino acids: CAWSVRGDSYSNQPQHF. CDR3 DNA sequence: TGTGCCTGGAGTGTACGAGGGGACAGTTATAGCAATCAGCCCCAGCATTTT. V gene TRBV30 combines with J gene TRBJ1-5; 7 bases map to TRBD1. Germline assignment: CDR1 GTSNPN and CDR2 SVGIG (reference sequence). This CDR3 is built from 17 residues. Germline trimming cut 0 bases from V and 0 bases from J; bases unmatched to any gene: 8.

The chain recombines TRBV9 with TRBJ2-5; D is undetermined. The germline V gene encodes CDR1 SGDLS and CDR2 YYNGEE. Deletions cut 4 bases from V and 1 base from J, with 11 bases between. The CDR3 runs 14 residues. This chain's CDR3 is CASSLPGPQETQYF. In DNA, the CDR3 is TGTGCCAGCAGCCTCCCGGGCCCCCAAGAGACCCAGTACTTC. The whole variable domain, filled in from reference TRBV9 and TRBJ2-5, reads DSGVTQTPKHLITATGQRVTLRCSPRSGDLSVYWYQQSLDQGLQFLIQYYNGEERAKGNILERFSAQQFPDLHSELNLSSLELGDSALYFCASSLPGPQETQYFGPGTRLLVL.

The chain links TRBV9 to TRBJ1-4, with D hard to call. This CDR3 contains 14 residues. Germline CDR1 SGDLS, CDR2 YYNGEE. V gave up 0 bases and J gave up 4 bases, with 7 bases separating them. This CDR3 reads CASSVGGYNEKLFF. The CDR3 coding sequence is TGTGCCAGCAGCGTAGGGGGATATAATGAAAAACTGTTTTTT.

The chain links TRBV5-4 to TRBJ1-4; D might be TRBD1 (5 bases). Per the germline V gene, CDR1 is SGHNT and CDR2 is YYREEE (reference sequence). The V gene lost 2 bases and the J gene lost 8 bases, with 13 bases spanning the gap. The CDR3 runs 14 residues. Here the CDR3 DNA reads TGTGCCAGCAGCTTCAGGGAGGGGACGGAAAAACTGTTTTTT. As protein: CASSFREGTEKLFF.

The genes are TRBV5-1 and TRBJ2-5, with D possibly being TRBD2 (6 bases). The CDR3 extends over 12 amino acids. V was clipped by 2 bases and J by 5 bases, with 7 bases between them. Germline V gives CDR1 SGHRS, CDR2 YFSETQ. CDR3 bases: TGCGCCAGCAGCTTCGCGGGGGAGACCCAGTACTTC. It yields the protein CASSFAGETQYF.

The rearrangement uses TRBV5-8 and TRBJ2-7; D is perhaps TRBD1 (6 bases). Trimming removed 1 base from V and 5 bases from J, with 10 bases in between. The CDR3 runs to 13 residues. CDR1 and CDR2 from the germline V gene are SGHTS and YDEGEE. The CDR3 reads CASSLSQGNEQYF. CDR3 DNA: TGTGCCAGCAGCTTGAGTCAGGGGAACGAGCAGTACTTC.

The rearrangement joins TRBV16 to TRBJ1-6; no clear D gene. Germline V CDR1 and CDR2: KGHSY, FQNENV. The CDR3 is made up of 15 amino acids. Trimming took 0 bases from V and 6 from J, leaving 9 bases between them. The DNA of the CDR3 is TGTGCCAGCAGCCAATCAAGCTTAAGTAATTCACCCCTCCACTTT. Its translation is CASSQSSLSNSPLHF.

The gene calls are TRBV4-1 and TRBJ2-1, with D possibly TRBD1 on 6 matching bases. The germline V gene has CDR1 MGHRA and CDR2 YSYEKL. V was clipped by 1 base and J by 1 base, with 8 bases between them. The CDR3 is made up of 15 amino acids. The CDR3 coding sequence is TGCGCCAGCAGCCAAGCTCAGGGGTCCTACAATGAGCAGTTCTTC. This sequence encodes CASSQAQGSYNEQFF.

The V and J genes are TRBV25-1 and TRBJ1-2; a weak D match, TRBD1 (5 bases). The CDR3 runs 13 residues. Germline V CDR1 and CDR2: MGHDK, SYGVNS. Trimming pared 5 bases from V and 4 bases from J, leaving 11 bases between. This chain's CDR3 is CASSRGELYGYTF. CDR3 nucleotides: TGTGCCAGCAGTAGGGGAGAGCTCTATGGCTACACCTTC.

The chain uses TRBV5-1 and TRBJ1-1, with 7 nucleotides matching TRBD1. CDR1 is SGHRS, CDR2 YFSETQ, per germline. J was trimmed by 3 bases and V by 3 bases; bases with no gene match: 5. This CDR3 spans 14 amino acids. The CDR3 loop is CASSSLGQYTEAFF. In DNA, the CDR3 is TGCGCCAGCAGCTCCCTGGGACAGTACACTGAAGCTTTCTTT.

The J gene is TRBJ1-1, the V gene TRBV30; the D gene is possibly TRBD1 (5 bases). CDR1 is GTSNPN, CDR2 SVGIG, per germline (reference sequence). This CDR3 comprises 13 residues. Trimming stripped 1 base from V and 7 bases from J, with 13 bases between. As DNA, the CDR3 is TGTGCCTGGAGTGCGTGGGGGATGGGTGAAGCTTTCTTT. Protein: CAWSAWGMGEAFF.

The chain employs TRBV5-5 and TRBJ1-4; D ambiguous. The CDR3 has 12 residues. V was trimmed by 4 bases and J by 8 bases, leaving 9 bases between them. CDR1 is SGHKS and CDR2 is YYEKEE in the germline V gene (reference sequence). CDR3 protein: CASSHLNEKLFF. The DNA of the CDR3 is TGTGCCAGCAGCCACCTAAACGAAAAACTGTTTTTT.

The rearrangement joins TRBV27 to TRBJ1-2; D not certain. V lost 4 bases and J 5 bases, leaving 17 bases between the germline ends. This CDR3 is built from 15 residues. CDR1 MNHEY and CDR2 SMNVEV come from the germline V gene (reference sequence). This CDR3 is CASSSDPSLGYGYTF. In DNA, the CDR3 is TGTGCCAGCAGTTCAGACCCTTCGTTGGGGTATGGCTACACCTTC.

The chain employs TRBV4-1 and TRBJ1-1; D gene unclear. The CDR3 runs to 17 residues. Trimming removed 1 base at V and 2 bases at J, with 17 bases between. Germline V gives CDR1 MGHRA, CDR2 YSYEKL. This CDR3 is CASSQVRSRFTNTEAFF. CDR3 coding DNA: TGCGCCAGCAGCCAAGTTCGTTCGCGATTTACCAACACTGAAGCTTTCTTT.

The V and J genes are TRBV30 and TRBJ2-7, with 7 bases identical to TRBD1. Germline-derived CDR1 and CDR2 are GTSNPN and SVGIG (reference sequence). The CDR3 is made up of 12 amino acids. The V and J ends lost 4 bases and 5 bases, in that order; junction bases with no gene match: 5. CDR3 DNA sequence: TGTGCCTGGATACAGGGGCGACACGAGCAGTACTTC. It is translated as CAWIQGRHEQYF. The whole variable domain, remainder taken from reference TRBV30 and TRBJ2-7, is SQTIHQWPATLVQPVGSPLSLECTVEGTSNPNLYWYRQAAGRGLQLLFYSVGIGQISSEVPQNLSASRPQDRQFILSSKKLLLSDSGFYLCAWIQGRHEQYFGPGTRLTVT.

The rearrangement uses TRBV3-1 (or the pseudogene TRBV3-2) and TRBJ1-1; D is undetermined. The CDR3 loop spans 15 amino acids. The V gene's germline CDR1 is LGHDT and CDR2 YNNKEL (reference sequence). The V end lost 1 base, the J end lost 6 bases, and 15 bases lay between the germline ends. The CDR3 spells CASSQAQIMVAEAFF. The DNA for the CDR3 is TGTGCCAGCAGCCAAGCTCAAATCATGGTCGCTGAAGCTTTCTTT.

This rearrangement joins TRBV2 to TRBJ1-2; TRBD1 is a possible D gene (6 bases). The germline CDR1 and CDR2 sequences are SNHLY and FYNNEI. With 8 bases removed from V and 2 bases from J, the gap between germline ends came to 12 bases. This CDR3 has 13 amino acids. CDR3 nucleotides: TGTGCCAGCCAGGGACACGGAAACTATGGCTACACCTTC. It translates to CASQGHGNYGYTF.

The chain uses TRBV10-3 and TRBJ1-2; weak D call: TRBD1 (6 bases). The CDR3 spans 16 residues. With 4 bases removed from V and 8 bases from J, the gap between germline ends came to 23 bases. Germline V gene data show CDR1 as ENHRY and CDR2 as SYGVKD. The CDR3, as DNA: TGTGCCATCAGTGCCCCACAGGGATCCAGGAGCTGGGGCTACACCTTC. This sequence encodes CAISAPQGSRSWGYTF.

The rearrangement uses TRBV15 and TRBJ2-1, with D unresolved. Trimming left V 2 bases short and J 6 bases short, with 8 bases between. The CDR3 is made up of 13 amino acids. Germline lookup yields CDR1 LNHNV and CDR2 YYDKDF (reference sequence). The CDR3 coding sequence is TGTGCCACCAGCAGACTCCCGGGCAATGAGCAGTTCTTC. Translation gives CATSRLPGNEQFF.

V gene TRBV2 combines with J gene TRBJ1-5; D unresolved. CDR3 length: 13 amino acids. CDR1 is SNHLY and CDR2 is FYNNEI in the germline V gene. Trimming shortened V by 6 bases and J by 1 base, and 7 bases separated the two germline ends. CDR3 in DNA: TGTGCCAGCAGCCCGGGGAGCAATCAGCCCCAGCATTTT. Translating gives CASSPGSNQPQHF. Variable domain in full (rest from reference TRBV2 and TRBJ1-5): EPEVTQTPSHQVTQMGQEVILRCVPISNHLYFYWYRQILGQKVEFLVSFYNNEISEKSEIFDDQFSVERPDGSNFTLKIRSTKLEDSAMYFCASSPGSNQPQHFGDGTRLSIL.

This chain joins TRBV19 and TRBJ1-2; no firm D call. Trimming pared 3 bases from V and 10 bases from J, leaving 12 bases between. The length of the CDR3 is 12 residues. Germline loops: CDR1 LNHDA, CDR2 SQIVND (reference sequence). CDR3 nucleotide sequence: TGTGCCAGTAGTATGGCACCGTCAAACTACACCTTC. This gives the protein CASSMAPSNYTF.

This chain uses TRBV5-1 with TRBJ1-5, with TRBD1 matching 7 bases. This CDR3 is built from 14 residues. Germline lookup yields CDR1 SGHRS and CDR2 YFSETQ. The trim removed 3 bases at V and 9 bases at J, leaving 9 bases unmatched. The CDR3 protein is CASSSGQAGGPQHF. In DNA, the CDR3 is TGCGCCAGCAGCTCCGGACAGGCTGGGGGGCCCCAGCATTTT. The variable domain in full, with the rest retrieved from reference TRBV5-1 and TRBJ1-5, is KAGVTQTPRYLIKTRGQQVTLSCSPISGHRSVSWYQQTPGQGLQFLFEYFSETQRNKGNFPGRFSGRQFSNSRSEMNVSTLELGDSALYLCASSSGQAGGPQHFGDGTRLSIL.

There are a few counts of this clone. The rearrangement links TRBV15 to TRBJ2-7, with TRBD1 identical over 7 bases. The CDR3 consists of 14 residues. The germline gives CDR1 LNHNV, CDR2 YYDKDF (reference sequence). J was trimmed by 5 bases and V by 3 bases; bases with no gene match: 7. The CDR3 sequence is CATSRSNRGNEQYF. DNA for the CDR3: TGTGCCACCAGCAGGTCCAACAGGGGAAACGAGCAGTACTTC.

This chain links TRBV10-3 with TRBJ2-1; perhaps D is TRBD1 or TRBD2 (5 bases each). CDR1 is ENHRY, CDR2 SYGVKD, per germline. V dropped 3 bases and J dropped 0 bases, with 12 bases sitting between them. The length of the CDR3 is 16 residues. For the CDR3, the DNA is TGTGCCATCAGTGACTACACGGGGCTCTCCTACAATGAGCAGTTCTTC. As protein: CAISDYTGLSYNEQFF.